This T cell receptor beta chain was obtained from a study of graft-versus-host responses after intestinal transplantation. The data were produced by immunoSEQ multiplex PCR, yet TCRdb's version contains in-frame clones alone and is incomplete. This sample has approximately 11,000 clones, with approximately 30% found just once. Points from the study as a whole: Individuals who had graft-donor T cell macrochimerism had allografts that showed high graft-versus-host to host-versus-graft clonal ratios.

The authors plated approximately 200,000 CFSE-labeled responder cells with approximately 200,000 irradiated, violet-dye-labeled stimulator cells. CDR1 and CDR2 from the germline V gene are SGDLS and YYNGEE. V lost 4 bases, J lost 9 bases, and 9 bases stayed unmatched. The CDR3 has 15 residues. The V gene is TRBV9, the J gene TRBJ2-3, with TRBD2 matching over 12 bases. The TCR sequence derives from a human patient who was an organ donor for intestinal transplantation. The starting material was alloreactive CD4+ T cells from a mixed lymphocyte reaction culture, obtained before transplantation. Stated subset: CFSE-low proliferating T cells sorted from roughly six-day pre-transplant mixed lymphocyte reaction (GvH or HvG direction). CDR3 bases: TGTGCCAGCAGCTCTGCCCCGCTAGCGGGGGGGACGCAGTATTTT. Amino acid sequence: CASSSAPLAGGTQYF.